The 5 T cell receptor beta chains below come from one sample, sequenced in a study of CXCR3-negative and CXCR3-positive naive CD8 T cells. Study findings and constraints: More hydrophobic TRB CDR3s were found in CXCR3-positive naive cells than in CXCR3-negative naive cells.

Their antigens remain unidentified. The authors made the TRB cDNA libraries by 5' RACE using UMI labels. From the 5' RACE reads, TCRdb lists one entry per CDR3 protein and no DNA. The listing contains about 6,200 distinct CDR3 sequences. The sequenced sample was naive CXCR3+ CD8+ T cells from blood. Noted subset: CD45RO-CCR7+CD27+CD95- naive CD8+ T cells expressing CXCR3 (TNR3+). Receptors were obtained from a human donor in good health. Some clones in this sample may be carry-over from other donors' samples.

This clonotype is called medium-sized based on its frequency. The V and J genes are TRBV10-2 and TRBJ1-5; without DNA, the TCRdb call of TRBD1 cannot be checked. Germline V gives CDR1 WSHSY, CDR2 SAAADI. CDR3 length: 14 residues. CDR3 protein: CASSDGTGVQPQHF.

V and J are TRBV28 and TRBJ2-1; lacking DNA, the TRBD2 call made by TCRdb goes unchecked. This CDR3 is 16 amino acids long. Looked up from germline, CDR1 is MDHEN and CDR2 is SYDVKM. The CDR3: CASSSLLAGGYNEQFF.

This chain links TRBV29-1 with TRBJ2-2. The CDR3 covers 13 residues. The germline gives CDR1 SQVTM, CDR2 ANQGSEA. This chain's CDR3 is CSVEWGTTGELFF.

Considering frequency, this clonotype is medium-sized. CDR3 loop: CASSRQGAVEQFF. The V and J genes are TRBV7-9 and TRBJ2-1; TCRdb calls TRBD1, which cannot be checked without DNA. Germline V gives CDR1 SEHNR, CDR2 FQNEAQ (reference sequence). This CDR3 region has 13 residues. The entire variable domain, with the rest obtained from reference TRBV7-9 and TRBJ2-1, is as follows: DTGVSQNPRHKITKRGQNVTFRCDPISEHNRLYWYRQTLGQGPEFLTYFQNEAQLEKSRLLSDRFSAERPKGSFSTLEIQRTEQGDSAMYLCASSRQGAVEQFFGPGTRLTVL.

V usage is TRBV15 and J usage is TRBJ2-1. CDR3 length equals 16 residues. The germline CDR1 and CDR2 sequences are LNHNV and YYDKDF (reference sequence). The CDR3 region is CATSRGGEYYNDEQFF. Supplemented by reference TRBV15 and TRBJ2-1, the full variable domain reads DAMVIQNPRYQVTQFGKPVTLSCSQTLNHNVMYWYQQKSSQAPKLLFHYYDKDFNNEADTPDNFQSRRPNTSFCFLDIRSPGLGDTAMYLCATSRGGEYYNDEQFFGPGTRLTVL.